Below are 9 T cell receptor beta chains sequenced from a single sample in a study of OX40 agonist ivuxolimab in advanced cancers. Here immunoSEQ multiplex PCR was the method, and the copy in TCRdb shows in-frame clones only, minus some. The table records approximately 60,000 clones, 84% of them present only once. The sample was CD4+ or CD8+ T cells sorted from blood, taken in a trial of the OX40 agonist ivuxolimab. The receptors shown here come from an adult with an advanced solid tumor such as melanoma, head and neck, liver or kidney cancer.

This clone was detected once. V is TRBV28 and J is TRBJ1-3; D call uncertain. This CDR3 has 12 amino acids. CDR1 is MDHEN, CDR2 SYDVKM, per germline. The V and J ends lost 2 bases and 4 bases respectively, with 3 bases between them. CDR3 in amino acids: CASSLQGNTIYF. In DNA form, the CDR3 reads TGTGCCAGCAGTTTACAAGGAAACACCATATATTTT.

This clone has just one count. The gene calls are TRBV11-3 and TRBJ2-7, with 10 nucleotides matching TRBD2. Germline V gives CDR1 SGHNT, CDR2 YENEEA. Trimming removed 4 bases from V and 1 base from J; junction bases left unmatched: 4. This CDR3 region has 15 residues. CDR3 residues: CASSWGLAPSYEQYF. The CDR3 DNA reads as TGTGCCAGCAGCTGGGGACTAGCGCCTTCCTACGAGCAGTACTTC.

The chain is built from TRBV4-1 and TRBJ1-5, with 8 nucleotides matching TRBD1. J gave up 2 bases and V 4 bases, and 10 bases lay outside the gene matches. This CDR3 comprises 17 residues. Per the germline V gene, CDR1 is MGHRA and CDR2 is YSYEKL. The CDR3 loop is CASSPGTGTLGNQPQHF. In DNA, the CDR3 is TGCGCCAGCAGCCCCGGGACAGGAACTTTAGGCAATCAGCCCCAGCATTTT.

V and J are TRBV10-3 and TRBJ2-3, with 7 bases matching TRBD1. From germline, CDR1 is ENHRY and CDR2 SYGVKD. The J segment lost 2 bases and the V segment lost 6 bases, leaving 5 bases of the junction unmatched. The CDR3 is 14 amino acids. The CDR3 region has the DNA TGTGCCATCAGACCGGGACAGAACACAGATACGCAGTATTTT. Encoded protein: CAIRPGQNTDTQYF.

The chain is built from TRBV6-5 and TRBJ1-1, with a tentative D call TRBD1 (6 bases). The CDR3 runs to 15 residues. V lost 6 bases, J lost 2 bases, and 16 bases lay in between. In germline, CDR1 is MNHEY, CDR2 SVGAGI. CDR3 nucleotide sequence: TGTGCCAGCAGGCGACACAGGGAGGGCAACACTGAAGCTTTCTTT. It specifies CASRRHREGNTEAFF.

The CDR3 here is CASSLSLMNTEAFF. DNA of the CDR3: TGTGCCAGCAGCCTCAGCCTCATGAACACTGAAGCTTTCTTT. V gene TRBV11-3 combines with J gene TRBJ1-1, with D uncertain. The CDR3 totals 14 residues. V shed 5 bases and J shed 0 bases, with 10 bases lying between them. Germline V gene sequence: CDR1 SGHNT, CDR2 YENEEA. Based on the CDR3 plus reference TRBV11-3 and TRBJ1-1, the full variable domain is EAGVVQSPRYKIIEKKQPVAFWCNPISGHNTLYWYLQNLGQGPELLIRYENEEAVDDSQLPKDRFSAERLKGVDSTLKIQPAELGDSAVYLCASSLSLMNTEAFFGQGTRLTVV.

The gene calls are TRBV5-4 and TRBJ1-6; D gene unclear. Per germline, CDR1 SGHNT and CDR2 YYREEE (reference sequence). V lost 3 bases and J 10 bases, leaving 8 bases between the germline ends. This CDR3 spans 12 amino acids. DNA for the CDR3: TGTGCCAGCAGCTCGCCACCCTCACCCCTCCACTTT. It encodes CASSSPPSPLHF.

The chain employs TRBV7-2 and TRBJ2-7; TRBD1 matches 9 bases. Trimming took 5 bases from V and 1 from J; bases not matched to a gene: 9. CDR3 length equals 16 residues. In germline, CDR1 is SGHTA, CDR2 FQGNSA. The CDR3 DNA reads TGTGCCAGCAGCGCGGACAGGGGAACGGCTTCCTACGAGCAGTACTTC. Translation gives CASSADRGTASYEQYF.

The chain joins TRBV6-5 to TRBJ1-6, with 8 bases that match TRBD1. The CDR3 contains 14 residues. V lost 6 bases, J lost 4 bases, and 2 bases stayed unmatched. Germline CDR1 and CDR2: MNHEY and SVGAGI. The CDR3 reads CASRGQGYNSPLHF. CDR3 nucleotides: TGTGCCAGCAGAGGACAGGGTTATAATTCACCCCTCCACTTT.